This T cell receptor beta chain was profiled in a study of shared clonotypes between healthy human individuals (TCRdb year 2020). Concerning the study at large: The cohort comprised two women and three men aged 18 to 49 years. For each donor, three plates each were used for CD4 naive and CD4 memory, two plates were used for CD8 naive, and one plate was used for CD8 memory. To increase sequencing depth and limit assay-specific biases, different laboratories used diverse techniques to prepare libraries and sequence TCR repertoires. To estimate repertoire size and how much clonotypes are shared between individuals, the study performed deep sequencing of blood TCR repertoires from five healthy adults. Leukapheresis yielded between about 0.9 and 9.5 billion PBMCs per donor. Points the paper makes about the study in general: Because the study included only a small number of donors, the genetic and exposure-history diversity represented was limited. Sampling was restricted to blood, and TCR repertoires in tissues likely differ from the TCR repertoires found in blood. Pairwise subsampling led to the expectation that sequencing depth would affect the degree of clonotype sharing among donors. Naive subsets generally had larger estimated clonotype richness than memory subsets. Even with the large sequencing depth, rarefaction of the sorted-subset datasets indicated that sequencing was incomplete. About 5% of naive CD4, roughly 3.6% of naive CD8, around 2.3% of memory CD4, and over 0.35% of memory CD8 clonotypes were shared across a few donors. Compared with non-shared clonotypes, clonotypes shared by all four sorted-subset donors had higher generation probabilities.

In the case of this clone: The antigen this receptor binds is unknown. No per-base quality is available; no much larger clone lies one base away.

Including the terminal cysteine and phenylalanine, the CDR3 comprises 14 residues. The retained sequence is limited to the CDR3, 42 bases, with the frame set at the first base. The germline V gene encodes CDR1 SGHRS and CDR2 YFSETQ. V is trimmed back by 2 bases and J by 6 bases, and the junction contains 4 bases that no gene match accounts for. Using the deep immunoSEQ assay, multiplex PCR amplified TCR CDR3 regions from genomic DNA. For each cell subset, the extracted genomic DNA was distributed evenly across all wells of several immunoSEQ 96-well plates, and each plate served as one replicate. For sorted subsets, about 0.2 ug genomic DNA, equal to 30,000 or so T cell genomes, was loaded into each replicate PCR. Purified libraries were measured with a Qubit 3.0 fluorometer, size-checked on a Bioanalyzer 2100, and measured again with the KAPA Library Quantification kit. Each immunoSEQ 96-well plate was sequenced on its own single-read 150-cycle Illumina NextSeq 550 flow cell. The original methods were these. The immunoSEQ output contained only junctional sequences without quality scores, so filtering could not match that applied to full-length reads. To assign V/J genes and CDR3, sequences were annotated against IMGT germline references using PyIR, a Python wrapper for IgBLAST v1.9. Any read was removed if the V/J assignment was weak (E-value above 1e-6), the CDR3 was missing, or the read contained stop codons, out-of-frame junctions, or ambiguous translated residues. V3J clonotypes were defined as sequences sharing an identical inferred V gene, J gene, and CDR3 amino acid sequence. The percentage overlap between two repertoires was calculated by dividing the number of shared unique clonotypes by the size of the smaller repertoire. Three approaches were used to assess repertoire richness: RTK rarefaction, the Chao1 estimator, and Recon v2.1 estimates of unobserved clonotypes. Generation probabilities were computed with OLGA for all TCRbeta clonotypes obtained by the gDNA method from a handful of donors. In its TCRdb copy, this immuneACCESS table keeps in-frame sequences only and misses some clones. Where compared with another copy, unresolved V genes explain less than half of these, and the others have no known cause. Clone size and the V and J calls come from that table; the DNA yielded D and trimming. Recorded for this sample are approximately 500,000 clones; almost 97% of them occurred a single time. The ten most abundant clones make up 0.06% of the sample.

Healthy HIV-negative adults with no recently reported acute infections or vaccinations were included as donors. All donors were Caucasian adults living in Nashville, Tennessee, USA. CD4+ T cells were enriched by magnetic negative selection, after which naive cells were positively selected on CD45RA and the negative fraction was taken as the memory subset. Blood was obtained by leukapheresis, after which PBMCs were separated by Ficoll-Histopaque density gradient centrifugation and cryopreserved in liquid nitrogen vapor phase. Purity and quantity of every magnetically sorted T cell population were checked by analytical flow cytometry. Each sorted fraction had its genomic DNA isolated and then quantified by UV absorbance on a Nanodrop 2000c.

The chain is assembled from TRBV5-1 and TRBJ2-1, with TRBD2 identical over 8 junction bases. Sequenced input: naive CD4+ T cells sorted from blood. The cell subset or site label on this specimen signifies: CD45RA+ positively selected. The clonotype comes from a woman in her 30s in good health. The DNA sequence follows: TGCGCCAGCAGCTTCCCGGGAGGGGTCAATGAGCAGTTCTTC. It is translated as CASSFPGGVNEQFF. Here the CDR3 is joined to the reference TRBV5-1 and TRBJ2-1 genes, and the full variable domain is: KAGVTQTPRYLIKTRGQQVTLSCSPISGHRSVSWYQQTPGQGLQFLFEYFSETQRNKGNFPGRFSGRQFSNSRSEMNVSTLELGDSALYLCASSFPGGVNEQFFGPGTRLTVL.